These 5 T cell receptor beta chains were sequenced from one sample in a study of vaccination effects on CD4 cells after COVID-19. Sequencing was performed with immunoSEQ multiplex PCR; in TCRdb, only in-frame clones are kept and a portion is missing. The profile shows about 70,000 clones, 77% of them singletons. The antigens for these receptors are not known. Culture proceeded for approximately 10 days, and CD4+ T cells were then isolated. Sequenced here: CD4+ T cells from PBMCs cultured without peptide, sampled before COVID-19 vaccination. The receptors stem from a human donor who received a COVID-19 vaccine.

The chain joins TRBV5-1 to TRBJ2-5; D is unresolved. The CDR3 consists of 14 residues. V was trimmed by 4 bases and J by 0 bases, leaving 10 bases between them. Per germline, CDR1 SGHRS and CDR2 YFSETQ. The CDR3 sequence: CASSPSTDQETQYF. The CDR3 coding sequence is TGCGCCAGCAGCCCGTCGACGGACCAAGAGACCCAGTACTTC.

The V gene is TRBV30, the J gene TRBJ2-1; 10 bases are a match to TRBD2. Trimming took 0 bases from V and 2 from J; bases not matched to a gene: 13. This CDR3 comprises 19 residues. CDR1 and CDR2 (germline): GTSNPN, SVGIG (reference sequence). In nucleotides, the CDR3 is TGTGCCTGGAGTGTATCGGGTCTAGCGGGGGCGACCCCCTACAATGAGCAGTTCTTC. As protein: CAWSVSGLAGATPYNEQFF.

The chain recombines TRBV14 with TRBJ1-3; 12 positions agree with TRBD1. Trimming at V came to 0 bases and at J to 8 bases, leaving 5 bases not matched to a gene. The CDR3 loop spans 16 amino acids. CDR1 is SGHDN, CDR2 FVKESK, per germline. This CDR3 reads CASSQDRDRGLDTIYF. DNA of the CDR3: TGTGCCAGCAGCCAAGACCGGGACAGGGGGCTCGACACCATATATTTT.

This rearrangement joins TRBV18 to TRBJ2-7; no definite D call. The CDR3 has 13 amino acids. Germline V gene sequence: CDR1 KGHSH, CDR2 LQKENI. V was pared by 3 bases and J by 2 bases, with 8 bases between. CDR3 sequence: CASSPRPTYEQYV. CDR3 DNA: TGTGCCAGCTCACCTAGACCCACCTACGAGCAGTACGTC.

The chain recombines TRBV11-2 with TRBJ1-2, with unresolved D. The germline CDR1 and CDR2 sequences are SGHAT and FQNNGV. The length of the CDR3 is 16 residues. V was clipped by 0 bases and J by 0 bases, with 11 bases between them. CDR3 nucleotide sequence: TGTGCCAGCAGCTTAGAAGGCACCGGGCCTAACTATGGCTACACCTTC. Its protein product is CASSLEGTGPNYGYTF.